The present T cell receptor (beta chain) was sequenced within a study of T cell repertoires in cytomegalovirus infection. Study-wide context: TCR beta signatures that were public indicated CMV infection and matching HLA type.

This clonotype was seen ten or more times. Its target is unknown. TCRdb reanalysed the reads using MiXCR and keeps one entry per CDR3 protein. This sample has some 300,000 distinct CDR3 sequences; roughly a sixth occur once, and the top ten carry around 11%. Findings and caveats of the study: HLA-C-restricted CMV clonotypes gave the most frequent clonotype in two of eight donors.

The TCR originated in a human donor in good health (CMV status not recorded). Some clones in this sample may be carry-over from other donors' samples. The sequencing sample was made of PBMCs.

CDR3 protein: CASSFMAGSSYEQYF. The CDR3 DNA follows: TGTGCCAGCAGCTTTATGGCGGGGAGCTCCTACGAGCAGTACTTC. The chain has TRBV7-2 and TRBJ2-7; D might be TRBD2 (6 bases). V was shortened by 3 bases and J by 0 bases, with 12 bases between the two germline ends. Germline V gene sequence: CDR1 SGHTA, CDR2 FQGNSA. The CDR3 is 15 amino acids.